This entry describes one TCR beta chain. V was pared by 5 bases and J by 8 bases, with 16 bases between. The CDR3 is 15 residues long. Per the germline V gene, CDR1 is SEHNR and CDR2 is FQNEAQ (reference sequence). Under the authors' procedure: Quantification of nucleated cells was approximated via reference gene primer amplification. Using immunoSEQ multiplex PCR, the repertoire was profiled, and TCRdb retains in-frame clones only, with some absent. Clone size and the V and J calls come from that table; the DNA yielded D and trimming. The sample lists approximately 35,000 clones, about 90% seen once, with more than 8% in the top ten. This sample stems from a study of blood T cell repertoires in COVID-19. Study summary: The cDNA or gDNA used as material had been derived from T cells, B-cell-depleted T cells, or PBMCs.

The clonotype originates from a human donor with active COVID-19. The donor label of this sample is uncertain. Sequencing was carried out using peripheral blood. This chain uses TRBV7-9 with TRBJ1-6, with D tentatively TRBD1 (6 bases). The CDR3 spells CASSAPTGPYSPLHF. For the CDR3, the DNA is TGTGCCAGCAGCGCGCCAACAGGGCCCTATTCACCCCTCCACTTT.